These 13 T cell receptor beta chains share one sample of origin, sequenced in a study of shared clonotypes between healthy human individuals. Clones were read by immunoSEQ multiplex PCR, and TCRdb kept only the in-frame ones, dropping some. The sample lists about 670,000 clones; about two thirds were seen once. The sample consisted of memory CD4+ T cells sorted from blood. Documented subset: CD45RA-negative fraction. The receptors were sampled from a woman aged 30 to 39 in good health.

CDR3 loop: CASSKGLAGGGSYNEQFF. The CDR3 coding sequence is TGTGCCAGTAGTAAAGGACTAGCGGGAGGAGGCTCCTACAATGAGCAGTTCTTC. This chain joins TRBV19 and TRBJ2-1; TRBD2 agrees at 14 bases. Germline CDR1 reads LNHDA; CDR2 reads SQIVND (reference sequence). With V trimmed by 4 bases and J by 0 bases, 5 bases remained unmatched. The CDR3 sequence is 18 residues long.

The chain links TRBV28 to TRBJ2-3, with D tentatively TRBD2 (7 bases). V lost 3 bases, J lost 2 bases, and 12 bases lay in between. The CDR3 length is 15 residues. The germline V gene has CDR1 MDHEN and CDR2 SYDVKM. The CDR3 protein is CASSLGGQYTDTQYF. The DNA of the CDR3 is TGTGCCAGCAGTTTGGGGGGGCAGTACACAGATACGCAGTATTTT.

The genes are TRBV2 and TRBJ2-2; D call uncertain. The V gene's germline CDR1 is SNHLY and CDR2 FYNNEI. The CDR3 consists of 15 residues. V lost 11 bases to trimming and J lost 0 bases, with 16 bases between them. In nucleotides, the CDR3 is TGTGCCGCGAAGCGTGTCGGATCGAACACCGGGGAGCTGTTTTTT. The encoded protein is CAAKRVGSNTGELFF. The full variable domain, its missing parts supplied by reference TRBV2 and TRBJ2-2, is EPEVTQTPSHQVTQMGQEVILRCVPISNHLYFYWYRQILGQKVEFLVSFYNNEISEKSEIFDDQFSVERPDGSNFTLKIRSTKLEDSAMYFCAAKRVGSNTGELFFGEGSRLTVL.

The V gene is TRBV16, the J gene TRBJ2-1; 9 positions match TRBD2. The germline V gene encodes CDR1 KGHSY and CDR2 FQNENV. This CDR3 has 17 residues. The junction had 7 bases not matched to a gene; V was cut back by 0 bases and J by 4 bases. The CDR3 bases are TGTGCCAGCAGCCAATCTCAAGCTAGCGGGGATTACAATGAGCAGTTCTTC. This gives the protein CASSQSQASGDYNEQFF.

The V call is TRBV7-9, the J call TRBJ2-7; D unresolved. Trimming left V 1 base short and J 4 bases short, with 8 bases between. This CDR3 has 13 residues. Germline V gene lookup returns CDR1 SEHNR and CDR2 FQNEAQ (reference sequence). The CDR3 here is CASSLGALYEQYF. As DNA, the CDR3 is TGTGCCAGCAGCTTAGGCGCCTTATACGAGCAGTACTTC.

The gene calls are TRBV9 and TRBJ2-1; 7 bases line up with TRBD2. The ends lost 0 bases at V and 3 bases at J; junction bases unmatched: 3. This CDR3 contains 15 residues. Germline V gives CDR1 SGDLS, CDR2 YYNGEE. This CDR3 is CASSVEGLVYNEQFF. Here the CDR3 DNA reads TGTGCCAGCAGCGTAGAAGGACTAGTCTACAATGAGCAGTTCTTC.

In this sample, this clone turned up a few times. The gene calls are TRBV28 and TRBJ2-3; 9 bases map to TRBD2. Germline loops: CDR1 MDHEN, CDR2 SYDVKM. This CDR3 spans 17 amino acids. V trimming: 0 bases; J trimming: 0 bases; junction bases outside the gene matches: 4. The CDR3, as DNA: TGTGCCAGCAGTTTATGGTCTAGCGGGACTAGCACAGATACGCAGTATTTT. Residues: CASSLWSSGTSTDTQYF.

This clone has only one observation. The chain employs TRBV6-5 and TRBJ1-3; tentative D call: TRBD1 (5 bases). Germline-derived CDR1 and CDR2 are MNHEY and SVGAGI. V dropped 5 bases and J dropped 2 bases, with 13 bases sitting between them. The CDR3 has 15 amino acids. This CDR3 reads CASSAETETGNTIYF. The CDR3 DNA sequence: TGTGCCAGCAGTGCCGAGACAGAAACTGGAAACACCATATATTTT.

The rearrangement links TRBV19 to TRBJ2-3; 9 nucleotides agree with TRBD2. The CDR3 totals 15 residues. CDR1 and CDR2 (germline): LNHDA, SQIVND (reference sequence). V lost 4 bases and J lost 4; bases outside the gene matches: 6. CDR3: CASSSSGSLPDTQYF. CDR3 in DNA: TGTGCCAGTAGTAGTAGCGGGAGTTTACCAGATACGCAGTATTTT.

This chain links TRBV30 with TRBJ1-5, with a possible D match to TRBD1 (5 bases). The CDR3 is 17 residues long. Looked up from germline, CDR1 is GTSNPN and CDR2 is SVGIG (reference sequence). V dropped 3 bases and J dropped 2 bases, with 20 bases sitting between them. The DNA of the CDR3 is TGTGCCTGGAGGGAAGGTTGGGGGTCGGGAGGCAATCAGCCCCAGCATTTT. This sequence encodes CAWREGWGSGGNQPQHF. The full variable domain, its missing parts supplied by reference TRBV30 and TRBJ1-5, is SQTIHQWPATLVQPVGSPLSLECTVEGTSNPNLYWYRQAAGRGLQLLFYSVGIGQISSEVPQNLSASRPQDRQFILSSKKLLLSDSGFYLCAWREGWGSGGNQPQHFGDGTRLSIL.

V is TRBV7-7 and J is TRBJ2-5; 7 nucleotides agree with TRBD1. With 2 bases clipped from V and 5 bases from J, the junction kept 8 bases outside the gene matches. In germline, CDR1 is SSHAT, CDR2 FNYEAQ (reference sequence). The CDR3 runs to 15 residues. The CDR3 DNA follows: TGTGCCAGCAGCTTATTTACAGGGGTTGGCGAGACCCAGTACTTC. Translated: CASSLFTGVGETQYF.

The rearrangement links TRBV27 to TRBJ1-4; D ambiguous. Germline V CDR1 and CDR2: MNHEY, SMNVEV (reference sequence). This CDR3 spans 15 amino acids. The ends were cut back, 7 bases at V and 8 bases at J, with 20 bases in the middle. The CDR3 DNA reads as TGTGCCAGCACTCGGAACTCCCATGACGGGGAAAAACTGTTTTTT. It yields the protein CASTRNSHDGEKLFF. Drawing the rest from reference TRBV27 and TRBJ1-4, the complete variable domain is EAQVTQNPRYLITVTGKKLTVTCSQNMNHEYMSWYRQDPGLGLRQIYYSMNVEVTDKGDVPEGYKVSRKEKRNFPLILESPSPNQTSLYFCASTRNSHDGEKLFFGSGTQLSVL.

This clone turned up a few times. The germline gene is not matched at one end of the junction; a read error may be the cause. The CDR3 nucleotides read TGTGCCAGTCGGGGCGCAGATGGGAATCGGCCCCAGCATTTT. It encodes CASRGADGNRPQHF. The V and J genes are TRBV6-1 and TRBJ1-5, with TRBD1 as a possible D gene (5 bases). CDR1 is MNHNS, CDR2 SASEGT, per germline. The CDR3 totals 14 residues.